This T cell receptor (beta chain) was captured in a study of beta chain features in type 1 diabetes. General study points: Equally in patients and controls, PCR might preferentially amplify shorter templates. There was a moderate but significant shortening of TCRB CDR3s in all four CD4+ subsets of Type 1 diabetes patients.

Turning to this clone: Its antigen is not known.

The CDR3 spans 14 residues. The germline V gene encodes CDR1 SGHRS and CDR2 YFSETQ. V was clipped by 4 bases and J by 6 bases; unmatched bases: 6. Sorted CD4+ subsets: naive, central memory, regulatory, stem cell-like memory (CD45RO/CCR7/CD25/CD127/CD95/CD27 panel). cDNA synthesis used the whole RNA isolate, giving expressed TCRB sequences. Data came from immunoSEQ multiplex PCR; TCRdb stores just in-frame clones and leaves some out. Among around 140,000 clones listed, approximately 13% were seen once. What was sequenced was central memory CD4+ T cells from blood. The source is a man between 18 and 29 years old with type 1 diabetes. V usage is TRBV5-1 and J usage is TRBJ2-2, with 7 bases matching TRBD1. The CDR3 DNA reads as TGCGCCAGCAGCCCGGGACAGAGCCCCGGGGAGCTGTTTTTT. Amino acid sequence: CASSPGQSPGELFF.